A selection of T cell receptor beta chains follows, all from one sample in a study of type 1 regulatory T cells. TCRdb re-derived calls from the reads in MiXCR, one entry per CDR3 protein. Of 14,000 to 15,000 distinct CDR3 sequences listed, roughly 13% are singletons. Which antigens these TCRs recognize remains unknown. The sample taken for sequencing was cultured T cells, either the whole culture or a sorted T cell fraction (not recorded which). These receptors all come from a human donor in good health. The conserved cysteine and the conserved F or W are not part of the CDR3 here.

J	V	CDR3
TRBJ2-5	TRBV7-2	ASSFQASGQETQY
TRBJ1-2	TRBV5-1	ASSPAAVQGYT
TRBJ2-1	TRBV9	ASSVETGKGEQF
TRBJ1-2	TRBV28	AGEDRTRGYT
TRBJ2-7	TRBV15	ATSMGGVSYEQY
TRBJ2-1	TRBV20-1	SAPPTGNEQF
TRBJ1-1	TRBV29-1	SVAIFTEAF
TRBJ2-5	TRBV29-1	SVTVGGGRQETQY
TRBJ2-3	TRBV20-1	SAGDRRSTDTQY
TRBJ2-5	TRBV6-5	ASRGLETQY
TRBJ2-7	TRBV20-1	SAGDFQRSSYEQY
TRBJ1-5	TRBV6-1	ASQGSNQPQH
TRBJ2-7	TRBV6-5	ASRETATYEQY
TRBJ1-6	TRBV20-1	SAREGGTYNSPLH
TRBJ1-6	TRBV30	AWSAGDLDSPLH
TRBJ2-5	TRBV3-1	ASSLAWETQY
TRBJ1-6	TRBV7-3	ASSLLGLNSPLH
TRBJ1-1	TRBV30	AWRSMSAGNTEAF
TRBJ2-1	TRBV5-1	ASSLGAGEGDEQF
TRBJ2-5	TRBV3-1	ASSQGAQGRQETQY
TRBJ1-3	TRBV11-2	ASSPSGNTIY
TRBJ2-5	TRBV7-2	ASRQAGSQETQY
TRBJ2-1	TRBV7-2	AIAGGSYNEQF
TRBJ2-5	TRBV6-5	ASSYGLQETQY